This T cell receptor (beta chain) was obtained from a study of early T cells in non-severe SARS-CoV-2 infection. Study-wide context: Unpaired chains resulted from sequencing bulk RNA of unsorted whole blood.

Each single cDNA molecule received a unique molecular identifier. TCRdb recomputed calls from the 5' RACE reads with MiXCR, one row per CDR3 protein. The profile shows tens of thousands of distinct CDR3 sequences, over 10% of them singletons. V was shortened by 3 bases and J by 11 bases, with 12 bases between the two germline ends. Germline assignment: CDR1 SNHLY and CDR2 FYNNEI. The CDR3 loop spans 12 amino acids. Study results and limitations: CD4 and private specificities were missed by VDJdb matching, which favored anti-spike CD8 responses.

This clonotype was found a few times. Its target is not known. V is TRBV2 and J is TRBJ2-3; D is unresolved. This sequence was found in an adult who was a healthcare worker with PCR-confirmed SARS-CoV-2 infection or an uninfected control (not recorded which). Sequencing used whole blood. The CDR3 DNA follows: TGTGCCAGCAGTGATGAAAGCAGGCTGCAGTATTTT. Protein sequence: CASSDESRLQYF.